The source of this T cell receptor beta chain is a study of cytomegalovirus exposure and HLA in healthy donors listed by TCRdb under 2017. Concerning the study at large: According to an earlier analysis of several hundred of the donors, roughly 180 million T cells yielded roughly 110 million unique TCR beta sequences and 276 Gb of sequence data. Along with the approximately 700-subject first cohort, a separate validation cohort of some 130 different subjects was used. Using immunosequencing, the study profiled T cell repertoires from 550 to 750 subjects and related those repertoires to cytomegalovirus serostatus. In the later analysis, no new phenotypic data were used to find candidate immune exposures; instead, reliance was placed on TCR beta sequences and their occurrence across donors. Across approximately 400 genotyped donors of the cohort, an average of roughly 250,000 unique TCR beta nucleotide sequences per donor were sequenced, and roughly 18% of those sequences were non-productive. An early release that covered approximately 600 HLA-typed donors contained approximately 300 gigabases of sequencing data and 70 million to 100 million unique TCR sequences. Alongside the repertoire data, information on donor age, sex, ethnicity and CMV serostatus was compiled. The genetic ancestry cluster associated with self-reported Caucasian donors included 70% to 85% of the roughly 390 genotyped donors. A later analysis re-examined previously published TCR beta repertoires from several hundred donors and added high-resolution HLA genotyping to investigate patterns of TCR occurrence. The study was designed to test whether signatures of past pathogen exposure could be identified by cataloging public T cell receptors. Class I and class II HLA loci were covered by the typing at four-digit resolution. The study combined high-throughput TCR immunosequencing, statistical association of individual TCRs with disease status, and machine learning to predict cytomegalovirus infection status. A later genetic analysis used genome-wide SNP genotypes for about three fifths of the 666 donors, treating that subset as a discovery cohort. The number of typed donors differed by locus: roughly 629-640 for A, B, C, DRB1 and DQB1; 500 to 550 for DQA1; approximately 600 for DPA1; and around 490 for DPB1. An earlier analysis of 587 of the donors applied high-throughput TCR beta sequencing to assess whether each TCR beta V gene segment acted as functional or pseudogenic. Roughly 5 DR-DQ haplotypes were handled as single units for association and clustering, since linkage in the cohort was strong. All discovery cohort repertoires had been generated on a single sequencing platform.

Trimming at the junction amounts to 2 bases on V and 5 bases on J, and the germline ends lie 7 bases apart. The CDR3 starts with the cysteine, ends with the phenylalanine, and has 13 residues. CDR3 DNA only is kept here, 39 bases in frame from base 1. Based on the germline V gene, the CDR1 and CDR2 sequences are MDHEN and SYDVKM. In total, more than 500 healthy bone marrow donors made up the cohort. At the time of sampling, every cohort member was nominally healthy, though immune exposures that went unrecorded were likely present. The donor tested CMV seropositive, placing the donor among the roughly 300 seropositive members of the cohort. A peripheral blood sample was provided by each donor, and peripheral blood mononuclear cells were used for TCR beta sequencing. The Qiagen DNeasy Blood Extraction Kit was used to extract genomic DNA from the blood cell samples. Concerning this clone itself: The antigen this receptor binds is unknown.

The library relied on the immunoSEQ multiplex PCR assay. A mixture of 60 forward primers for TCR Vbeta segments and 13 reverse primers for TCR Jbeta segments was used in the multiplex PCR. The CDR3 region of rearranged TCR beta genes was amplified from genomic DNA by a multiplex PCR assay. On the Illumina HiSeq System, the amplified TCR beta libraries were sequenced as 87-base-pair reads. As for the original processing: A later analysis tallied 80 million to 95 million unique TCR beta chains across the 610 or so repertoires, and 10 million to 11 million of those chains were shared by two or more donors. To remove PCR and sequencing errors, raw reads were error-corrected and collapsed into unique sequences using a nearest-neighbor algorithm that merged closely related sequences. V, D and J gene segments were assigned by aligning CDR3 sequences to IMGT reference sequences. Each retained sequence needed at least a six-nucleotide match to both a V gene segment and a J gene segment. Rearrangements were called productive when the CDR3 lacked stop codons and stayed in frame with V and J; all others were non-productive. Following IMGT convention, CDR3 was defined as the stretch from the second conserved V-encoded cysteine up to the conserved J-encoded phenylalanine. Sequences without an unambiguous match to a single V gene segment were excluded from the earlier analysis of several hundred of the donors. In an earlier analysis of 587 of the donors, V segments were called functional above 56.7% productive rearrangements and were called segregating when the between-donor standard deviation exceeded 5%. To diagnose cytomegalovirus status from the catalog of TCR beta chain sequences, a statistical classification framework was built. In a later analysis, TCR nucleotide sequences were compared against IMGT/GENE-DB human TR gene sequences so that V and J genes could be assigned. A later analysis assigned CDR3 sequences and most-parsimonious VDJ recombination scenarios with the TCRdist pipeline. In a later analysis, each TCR beta chain was defined by its CDR3 amino acid sequence together with its V-gene family, and reads without a unique V-gene family were excluded. In a later analysis, 450 to 600 highly shared, low-generation-probability nucleotide sequences were removed to address suspected cross-contamination and a sequencing artifact. A later analysis calculated a clonal expansion index for each public chain from normalized within-repertoire ranks of inferred template counts. Generation probabilities in a later analysis came from a VDJ recombination model fitted to out-of-frame rearrangements, and those results were checked against IGoR. A later analysis scored TCR-TCR, TCR-HLA and TCR-CMV co-occurrence with hypergeometric tests, applying a repertoire-size bias correction to TCR pairs. To estimate false discovery rates, a later analysis permuted the HLA or CMV assignments 20 times. In a later analysis, co-occurring TCRs were grouped using DBSCAN, with TCRdist sequence similarity added in when clustering inside HLA-allele-positive subsets. Repertoires with fewer than 30,000 or more than 120,000 public chains were left out of co-occurrence clustering, as were five repertoires with anomalous nucleotide sharing. The source is immuneACCESS, and TCRdb retained only in-frame sequences with V and J called. Part of the clones is not carried over; for the studies checked, unresolved V genes explain less than half of this, and the remainder is unexplained. Clone size and the V and J calls come from that table; the DNA yielded D and trimming. The table of this sample itemizes about 190,000 clones. Together, the top ten hold less than 1% of the sample.

Beyond this particular receptor, the publication reports: A later analysis reported that several top co-occurrence clusters appeared linked to parvovirus B19, influenza, CMV and Epstein-Barr virus. According to the authors, the approach could potentially be generalized to other disease states and immunological phenotypes. A later analysis associated 15,000 or so TCR beta sequences with specific HLA alleles at a false discovery rate of 0.05. An association between a missense DCLRE1C variant and V-gene and J-gene trimming of TCR beta chains was found in a later genetic analysis and replicated in an independent cohort. Assigning TCR associations to individual alleles was difficult when HLA alleles, especially DR and DQ, strongly co-occurred. Immune exposure information for the cohort was limited to CMV serostatus. A few of the identified cytomegalovirus-associated TCR beta chains were confirmed in vitro to be specific for cytomegalovirus antigens. A further reported finding was that TCR beta sequences accurately predicted the HLA-A and HLA-B alleles for most subjects in the first cohort. Roughly uniform sequencing depth across donors was assumed in presence/absence analyses, although this assumption may not hold. A later analysis found that HLA-associated TCR beta chains were more clonally expanded and had lower generation probabilities than equally common non-associated chains. Because the 87-base-pair reads could not distinguish some IMGT-functional V segments, including TRBV6-2 and TRBV6-3, those segments were excluded. Only TCR beta chains were sequenced in this cohort, and the absence of alpha or paired-chain data limited detectable features. Most TCR sequences were observed very rarely across donors, whereas some public TCRs were present in many individuals. The sequencing pipeline was judged likely to have produced a cluster of highly shared sequence variants as a technical artifact. In an earlier analysis of more than 450 of the donors, most TCR beta V segments were observed in productive rearrangements about 90% or about 30% of the time, broadly matching IMGT annotations. In a later analysis, the rate of TCR association differed among HLA loci, with DRB1 alleles having the most associated TCRs and HLA-C alleles having the fewest. A later genetic analysis reported fewer N-insertions in productive TCRs among donors in an Asian-associated ancestry cluster than the roughly 690-donor mean. The earlier analysis of about 600 of the donors excluded approximately 17 rarely observed V segments, including chromosome 9 orphons, because counts were too low. A total of fewer than 200 TCR beta chains were listed by the study as associated with cytomegalovirus. Because HLA typing was missing for some donors at each locus, association tests included only the typed subset. Most CMV-associated TCR beta chains appeared to be HLA-restricted in a later analysis, and the HLA associations seemed to be driven largely by CMV exposure. The classifier was reported to diagnose cytomegalovirus status with high specificity and sensitivity in both the original and validation cohorts. Linkage disequilibrium might explain the correlated functional status among segregating V segments, but an unknown experimental factor could not be ruled out.

In this chain, TRBV28 is recombined with TRBJ2-1; the D gene cannot be resolved reliably. The specimen sequenced was PBMCs. The receptor's source is a woman aged 25 to 39 in good health and CMV-seropositive. The DNA is TGTGCCAGCAGTTTAGGCCGCCACAATGAGCAGTTCTTC. Translated, it reads CASSLGRHNEQFF.